This T cell receptor (beta chain) was identified in a study of OX40 agonist ivuxolimab in advanced cancers. Study as a whole: Patients were treated with ivuxolimab, an agonistic anti-OX40 (CD134) antibody. Participants, 65% to 85% male, averaged around 64 years of age, ranging from about 23 to 85. Study-level results: Some patients who did not respond also had low normalized T-cell clonal expansion.

Blood was sampled at baseline, cycle 4 day 1, and cycle 7 day 1. This clone was seen just once. Its antigen is currently unknown. Only in-frame clones appear in the TCRdb table, and some are missing; sequencing was by immunoSEQ multiplex PCR. The profile shows around 35,000 clones, around 85% of them singletons. CDR1 is SQVTM and CDR2 is ANQGSEA in the germline V gene. V gave up 4 bases and J gave up 2 bases, with 11 bases separating them. The CDR3 spans 13 residues. The sequencing here drew on CD4+ or CD8+ T cells sorted from blood, taken in a trial of the OX40 agonist ivuxolimab. This TCR came from an adult with an advanced solid tumor such as melanoma, head and neck, liver or kidney cancer. The V call is TRBV29-1, the J call TRBJ1-2; the D is unclear. The DNA of the CDR3 is TGCAGCGTTGGTAATCCCTTGAACTATGGCTACACCTTC. Translated: CSVGNPLNYGYTF.